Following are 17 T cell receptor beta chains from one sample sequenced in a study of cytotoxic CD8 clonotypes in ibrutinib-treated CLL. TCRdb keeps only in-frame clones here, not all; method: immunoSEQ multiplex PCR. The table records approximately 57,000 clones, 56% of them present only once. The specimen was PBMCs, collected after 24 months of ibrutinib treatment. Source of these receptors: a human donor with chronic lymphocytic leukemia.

The CDR3 region is CASSFSVGRAYQETQYF. As DNA, the CDR3 is TGTGCCAGCAGTTTTTCCGTCGGGAGGGCGTACCAAGAGACCCAGTACTTC. This chain uses TRBV27 with TRBJ2-5, with 8 positions matching TRBD2. The CDR3 length is 17 residues. CDR1 is MNHEY and CDR2 is SMNVEV in the germline V gene (reference sequence). V shed 3 bases, J shed 0 bases, and the junction held 9 bases outside the gene matches.

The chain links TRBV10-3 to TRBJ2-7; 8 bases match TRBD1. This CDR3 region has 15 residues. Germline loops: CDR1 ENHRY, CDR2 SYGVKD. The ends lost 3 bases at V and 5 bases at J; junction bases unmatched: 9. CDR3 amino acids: CAISDDGQGRDEQYF. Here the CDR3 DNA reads TGTGCCATCAGTGACGACGGACAGGGTAGAGACGAGCAGTACTTC.

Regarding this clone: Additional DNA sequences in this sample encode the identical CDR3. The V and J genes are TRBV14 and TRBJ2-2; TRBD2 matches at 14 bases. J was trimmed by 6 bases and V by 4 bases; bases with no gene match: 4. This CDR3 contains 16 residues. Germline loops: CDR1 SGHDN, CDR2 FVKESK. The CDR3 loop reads CASSPRLAGGSGELFF. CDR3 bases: TGTGCCAGCAGCCCGAGACTAGCGGGAGGGTCCGGGGAGCTGTTTTTT.

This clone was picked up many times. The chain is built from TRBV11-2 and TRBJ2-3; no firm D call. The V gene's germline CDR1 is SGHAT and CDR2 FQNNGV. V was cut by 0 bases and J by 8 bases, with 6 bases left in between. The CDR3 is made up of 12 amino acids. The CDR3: CASSLDRSTQYF. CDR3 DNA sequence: TGTGCCAGCAGCTTAGATCGGAGTACGCAGTATTTT.

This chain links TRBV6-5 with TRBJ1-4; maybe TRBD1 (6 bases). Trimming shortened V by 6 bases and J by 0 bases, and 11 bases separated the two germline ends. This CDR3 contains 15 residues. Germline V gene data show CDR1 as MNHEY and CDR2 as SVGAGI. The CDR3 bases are TGTGCCAGCAGGCGTAACAGGGCAACTAATGAAAAACTGTTTTTT. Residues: CASRRNRATNEKLFF.

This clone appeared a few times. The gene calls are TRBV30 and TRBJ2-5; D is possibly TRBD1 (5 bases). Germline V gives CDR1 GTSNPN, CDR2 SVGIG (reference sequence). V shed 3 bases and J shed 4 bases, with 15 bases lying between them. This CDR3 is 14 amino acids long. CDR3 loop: CAWSKPGYPETQYF. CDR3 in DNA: TGTGCCTGGAGCAAACCAGGGTATCCAGAGACCCAGTACTTC.

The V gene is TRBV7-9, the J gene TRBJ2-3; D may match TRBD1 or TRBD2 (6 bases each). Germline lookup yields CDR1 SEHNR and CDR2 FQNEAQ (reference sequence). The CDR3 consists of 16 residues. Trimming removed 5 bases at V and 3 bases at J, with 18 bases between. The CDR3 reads CASSPGQYGGTDTQYF. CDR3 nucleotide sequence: TGTGCCAGCAGCCCAGGACAGTACGGGGGAACAGATACGCAGTATTTT.

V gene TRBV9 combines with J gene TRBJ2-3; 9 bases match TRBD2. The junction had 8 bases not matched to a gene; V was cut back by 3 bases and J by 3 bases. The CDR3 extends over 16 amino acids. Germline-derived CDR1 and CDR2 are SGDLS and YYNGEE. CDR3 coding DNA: TGTGCCAGCAGCGCAGCGGGGGGCATCCAAACAGATACGCAGTATTTT. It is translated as CASSAAGGIQTDTQYF.

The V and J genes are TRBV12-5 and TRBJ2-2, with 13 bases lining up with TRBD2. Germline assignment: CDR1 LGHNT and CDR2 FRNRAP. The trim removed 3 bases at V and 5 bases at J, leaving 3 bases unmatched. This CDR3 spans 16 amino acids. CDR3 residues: CASGLGLAGVTGELFF. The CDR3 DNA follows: TGTGCTAGTGGTTTAGGACTAGCGGGAGTTACCGGGGAGCTGTTTTTT.

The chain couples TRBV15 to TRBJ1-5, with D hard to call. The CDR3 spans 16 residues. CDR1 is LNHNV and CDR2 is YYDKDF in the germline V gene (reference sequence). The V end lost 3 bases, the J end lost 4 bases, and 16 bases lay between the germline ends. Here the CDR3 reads CATSRRGGLENQPQHF. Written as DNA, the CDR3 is TGTGCCACCAGCAGGCGTGGAGGGTTGGAAAATCAGCCCCAGCATTTT.

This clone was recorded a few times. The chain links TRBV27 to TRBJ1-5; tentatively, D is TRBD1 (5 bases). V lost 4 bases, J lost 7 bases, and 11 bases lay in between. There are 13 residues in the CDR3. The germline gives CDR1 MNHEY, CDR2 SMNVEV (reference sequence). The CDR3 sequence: CASSSGSEQPQHF. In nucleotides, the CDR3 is TGTGCCAGCAGTTCAGGGTCCGAGCAGCCCCAGCATTTT.

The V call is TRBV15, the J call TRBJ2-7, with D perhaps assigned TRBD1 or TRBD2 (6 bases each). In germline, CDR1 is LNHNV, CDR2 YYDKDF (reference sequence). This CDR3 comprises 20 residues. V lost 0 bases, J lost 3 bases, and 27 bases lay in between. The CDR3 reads CATSRDIATLGGGRSYEQYV. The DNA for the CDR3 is TGTGCCACCAGCAGAGATATAGCCACGCTAGGAGGGGGACGGAGCTACGAGCAGTACGTC.

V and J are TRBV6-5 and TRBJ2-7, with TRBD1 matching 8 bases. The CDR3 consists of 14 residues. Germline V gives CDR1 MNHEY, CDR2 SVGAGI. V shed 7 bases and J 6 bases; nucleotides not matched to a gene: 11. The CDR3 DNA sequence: TGTGCCAGCAAGACAGGGGTGAGGGGCGCCGAGCAGTACTTC. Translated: CASKTGVRGAEQYF.

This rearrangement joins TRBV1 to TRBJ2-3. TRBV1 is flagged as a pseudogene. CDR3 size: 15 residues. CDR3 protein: CTSSQGGRDTDTQYF. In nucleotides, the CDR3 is TGCACCAGCAGCCAAGGGGGACGGGATACAGATACGCAGTATTTT.

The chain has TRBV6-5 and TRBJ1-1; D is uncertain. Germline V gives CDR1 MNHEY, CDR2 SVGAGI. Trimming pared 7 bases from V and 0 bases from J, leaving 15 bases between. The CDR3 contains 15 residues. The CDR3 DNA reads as TGTGCCAGCACCAACCAACATCCTATGAACACTGAAGCTTTCTTT. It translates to CASTNQHPMNTEAFF.

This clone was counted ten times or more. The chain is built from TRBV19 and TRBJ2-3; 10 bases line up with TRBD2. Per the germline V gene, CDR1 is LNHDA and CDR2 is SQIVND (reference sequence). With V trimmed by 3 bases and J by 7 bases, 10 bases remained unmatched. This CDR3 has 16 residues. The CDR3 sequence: CASSILGAGGPHTQYF. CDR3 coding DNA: TGTGCCAGTAGTATTTTAGGAGCGGGAGGGCCGCATACGCAGTATTTT.

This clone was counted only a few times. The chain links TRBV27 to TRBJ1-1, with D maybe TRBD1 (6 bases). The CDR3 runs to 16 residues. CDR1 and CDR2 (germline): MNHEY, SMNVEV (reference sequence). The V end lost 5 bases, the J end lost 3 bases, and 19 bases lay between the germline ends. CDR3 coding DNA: TGTGCCAGCAGTGACGTCGGGGGCGTTTTCTACACTGAAGCTTTCTTT. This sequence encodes CASSDVGGVFYTEAFF.